These 9 T cell receptor beta chains originate from one sample sequenced in a study of T-cell memory formation after mild COVID-19. TCRdb passed the 5' RACE reads through MiXCR, listing each CDR3 protein once. The data hold about 250,000 distinct CDR3 sequences, with approximately 15% observed a single time. Sequencing used PBMCs or a T cell subset sorted from them (not recorded which). Receptors originate from an adult woman who had mild COVID-19 (a few samples of this study predate the infection). Cell type and time point are not known.

Many counts were recorded for this clonotype. The CDR3 DNA sequence: TGTGCCATCAGCGAGAGGGGGACTAGTAGTCTCAATGAGCAGTTCTTC. Residues: CAISERGTSSLNEQFF. The V call is TRBV10-3, the J call TRBJ2-1; 8 bases fit TRBD2. The length of the CDR3 is 16 residues. Germline CDR1 reads ENHRY; CDR2 reads SYGVKD. Germline trimming cut 6 bases from V and 6 bases from J; bases unmatched to any gene: 13.

In this sample, this clonotype turned up a few times. The chain has TRBV24-1 and TRBJ1-2, with unresolved D. This CDR3 is built from 17 residues. Germline CDR1 KGHDR, CDR2 SFDVKD. Trimming took 0 bases from V and 5 from J, leaving 18 bases between them. The CDR3 is CATSDLHRPTGVYGYTF. The CDR3, as DNA: TGTGCCACCAGTGATTTGCATCGGCCAACTGGGGTTTATGGCTACACCTTC.

This chain connects TRBV5-1 to TRBJ2-1; TRBD1 matches at 8 bases. Germline trimming cut 3 bases from V and 7 bases from J; bases unmatched to any gene: 9. The length of the CDR3 is 15 residues. In germline, CDR1 is SGHRS, CDR2 YFSETQ. For the CDR3, the DNA is TGCGCCAGCAGCTGGGCTTCGCAGGGGGCTAATGAGCAGTTCTTC. Translating it yields CASSWASQGANEQFF.

The chain recombines TRBV12-3 or TRBV12-4 with TRBJ2-5; TRBD2 matches 8 bases. This CDR3 comprises 14 residues. Germline trimming cut 5 bases from V and 6 bases from J; bases unmatched to any gene: 8. This chain's CDR3 is CASSLAGGAQTQYF. For the CDR3, the DNA is TGTGCCAGCAGTCTCGCGGGGGGCGCACAGACCCAGTACTTC.

This clonotype was counted between two and nine times. The chain carries TRBV5-1 and TRBJ2-7; D is uncertain. Trimming shortened V by 2 bases and J by 5 bases, and 14 bases separated the two germline ends. The CDR3 is 14 residues long. Germline V CDR1 and CDR2: SGHRS, YFSETQ. CDR3 in DNA: TGCGCCAGCAGCTTTTCCTCCCGCGTTGACGAGCAGTACTTC. Its protein product is CASSFSSRVDEQYF.

The V and J genes are TRBV9 and TRBJ2-1, with 10 bases lining up with TRBD2. Germline V CDR1 and CDR2: SGDLS, YYNGEE. Germline trimming cut 3 bases from V and 5 bases from J; bases unmatched to any gene: 11. The CDR3 sequence is 17 residues long. CDR3 sequence: CASSAGGVGLANNEQFF. The CDR3, as DNA: TGTGCCAGCAGCGCTGGGGGTGTGGGACTAGCGAACAATGAGCAGTTCTTC.

This sequence joins TRBV6-5 and TRBJ2-4; 9 bases agree with TRBD1. Germline V gives CDR1 MNHEY, CDR2 SVGAGI. The junction had 10 bases not matched to a gene; V was cut back by 8 bases and J by 2 bases. The CDR3 has 16 amino acids. The CDR3 DNA is TGTGCCAGCGCTTCGGACAGGGGAACTCCCAAAAACATTCAGTACTTC. Residues: CASASDRGTPKNIQYF.

The chain has TRBV6-4 and TRBJ2-6; D remains unclear. The CDR3 is 13 residues long. Germline loops: CDR1 MRHNA, CDR2 SNTAGT. Trimming took off 5 bases at V and 2 bases at J, with 4 bases between the two ends. This CDR3 reads CASSMTGANVLTF. CDR3 in DNA: TGTGCCAGCAGTATGACTGGGGCCAACGTCCTGACTTTC.

The table lists this clonotype with a few counts. The genes are TRBV4-2 and TRBJ1-5; D not certain. The CDR3 loop spans 13 amino acids. CDR1 and CDR2 (germline): LGHNA, YNFKEQ. Trimming left V 0 bases short and J 7 bases short, with 7 bases between. For the CDR3, the DNA is TGTGCCAGCAGCCAAGATCCCCGCCAGCCCCAGCATTTT. Translating it yields CASSQDPRQPQHF.